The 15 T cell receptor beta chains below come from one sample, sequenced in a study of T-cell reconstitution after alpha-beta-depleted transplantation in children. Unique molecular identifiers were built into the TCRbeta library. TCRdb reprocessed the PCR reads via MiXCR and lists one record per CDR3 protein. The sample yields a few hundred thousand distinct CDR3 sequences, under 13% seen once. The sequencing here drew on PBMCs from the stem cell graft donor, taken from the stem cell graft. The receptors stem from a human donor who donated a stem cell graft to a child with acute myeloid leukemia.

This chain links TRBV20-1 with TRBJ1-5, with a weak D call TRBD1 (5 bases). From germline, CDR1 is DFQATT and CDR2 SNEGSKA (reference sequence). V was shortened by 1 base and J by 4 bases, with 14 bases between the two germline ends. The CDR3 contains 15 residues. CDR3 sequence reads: CSARAGTEANQPQHF. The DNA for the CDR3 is TGCAGTGCTAGAGCGGGGACCGAAGCAAATCAGCCCCAGCATTTT.

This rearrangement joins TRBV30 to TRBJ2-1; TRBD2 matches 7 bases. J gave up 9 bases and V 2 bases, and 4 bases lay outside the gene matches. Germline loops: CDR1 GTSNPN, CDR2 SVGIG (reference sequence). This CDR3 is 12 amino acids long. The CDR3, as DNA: TGTGCCTGGAGTAGGACTAGGACTGAGCAGTTCTTC. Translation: CAWSRTRTEQFF.

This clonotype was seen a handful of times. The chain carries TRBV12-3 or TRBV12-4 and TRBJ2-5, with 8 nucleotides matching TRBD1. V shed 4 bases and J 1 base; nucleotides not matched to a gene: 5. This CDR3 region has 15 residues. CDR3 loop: CASSSRTGIQETQYF. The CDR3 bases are TGTGCCAGCAGTTCCAGGACAGGGATCCAAGAGACCCAGTACTTC.

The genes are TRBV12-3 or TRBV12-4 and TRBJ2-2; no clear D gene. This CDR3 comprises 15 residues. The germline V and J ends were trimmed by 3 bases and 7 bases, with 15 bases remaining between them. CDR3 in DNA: TGTGCCAGCAGTTTTTGGCAGCCGAAGAACGGGGAGCTGTTTTTT. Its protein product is CASSFWQPKNGELFF.

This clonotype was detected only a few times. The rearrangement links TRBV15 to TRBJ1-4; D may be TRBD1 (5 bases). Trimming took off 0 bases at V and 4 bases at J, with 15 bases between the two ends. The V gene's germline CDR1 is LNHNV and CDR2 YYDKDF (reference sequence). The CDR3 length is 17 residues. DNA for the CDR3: TGTGCCACCAGCAGAGAGGCACCGGGGCAGCATAATGAAAAACTGTTTTTT. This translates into CATSREAPGQHNEKLFF.

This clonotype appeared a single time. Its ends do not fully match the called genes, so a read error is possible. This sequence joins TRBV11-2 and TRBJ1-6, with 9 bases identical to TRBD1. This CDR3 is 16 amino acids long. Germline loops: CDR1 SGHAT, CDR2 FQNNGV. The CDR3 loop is CDSSLDGQGNNSPLHF. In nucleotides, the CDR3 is TGTGACAGCAGCTTGGATGGACAGGGGAATAATTCACCCCTCCACTTT.

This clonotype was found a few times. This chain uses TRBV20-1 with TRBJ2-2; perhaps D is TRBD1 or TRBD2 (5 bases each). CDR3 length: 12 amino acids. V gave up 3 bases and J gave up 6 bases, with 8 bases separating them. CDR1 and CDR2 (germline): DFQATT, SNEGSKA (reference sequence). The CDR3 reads CSASRDPGELFF. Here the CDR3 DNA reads TGCAGTGCTAGCAGGGACCCCGGGGAGCTGTTTTTT.

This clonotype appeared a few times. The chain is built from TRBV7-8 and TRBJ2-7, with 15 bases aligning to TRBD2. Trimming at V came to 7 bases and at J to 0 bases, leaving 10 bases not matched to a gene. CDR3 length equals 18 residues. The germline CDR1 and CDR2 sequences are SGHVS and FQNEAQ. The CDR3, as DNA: TGTGCCAGCACCTCGAGGGGGACTAGCGGGAGGAGCTCCTACGAGCAGTACTTC. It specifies CASTSRGTSGRSSYEQYF.

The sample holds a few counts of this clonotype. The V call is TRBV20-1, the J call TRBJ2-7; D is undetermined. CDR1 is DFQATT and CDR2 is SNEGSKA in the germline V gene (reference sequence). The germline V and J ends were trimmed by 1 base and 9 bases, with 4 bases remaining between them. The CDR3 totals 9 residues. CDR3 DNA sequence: TGCAGTGCTAGAGGGGGGCAGTACTTC. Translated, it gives CSARGGQYF.

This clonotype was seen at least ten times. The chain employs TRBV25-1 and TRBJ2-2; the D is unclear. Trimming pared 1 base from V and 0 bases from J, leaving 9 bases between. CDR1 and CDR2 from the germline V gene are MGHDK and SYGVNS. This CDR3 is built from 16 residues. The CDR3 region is CASSEWQGPNTGELFF. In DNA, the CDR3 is TGTGCCAGCAGTGAATGGCAAGGCCCGAACACCGGGGAGCTGTTTTTT.

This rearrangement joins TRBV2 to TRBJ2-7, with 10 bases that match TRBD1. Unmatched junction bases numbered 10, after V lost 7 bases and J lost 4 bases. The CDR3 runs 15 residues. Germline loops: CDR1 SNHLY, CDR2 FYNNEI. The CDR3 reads CASIPGTGVGYEQYV. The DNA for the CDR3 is TGTGCCAGCATCCCCGGGACAGGGGTCGGGTACGAGCAGTACGTC.

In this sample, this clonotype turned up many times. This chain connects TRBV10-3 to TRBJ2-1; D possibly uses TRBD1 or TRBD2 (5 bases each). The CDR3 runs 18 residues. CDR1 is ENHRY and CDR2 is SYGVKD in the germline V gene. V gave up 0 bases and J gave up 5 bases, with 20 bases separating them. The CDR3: CAISESIAGTGKDNEQFF. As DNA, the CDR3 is TGTGCCATCAGTGAGTCCATTGCCGGGACCGGAAAGGACAATGAGCAGTTCTTC.

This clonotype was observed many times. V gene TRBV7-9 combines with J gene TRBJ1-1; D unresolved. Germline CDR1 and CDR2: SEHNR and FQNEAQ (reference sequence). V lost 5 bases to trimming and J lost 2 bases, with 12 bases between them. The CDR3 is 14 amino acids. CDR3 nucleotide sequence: TGTGCCAGCAGCGCGGGGAGATTAAACACTGAAGCTTTCTTT. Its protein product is CASSAGRLNTEAFF. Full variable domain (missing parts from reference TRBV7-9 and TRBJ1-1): DTGVSQNPRHKITKRGQNVTFRCDPISEHNRLYWYRQTLGQGPEFLTYFQNEAQLEKSRLLSDRFSAERPKGSFSTLEIQRTEQGDSAMYLCASSAGRLNTEAFFGQGTRLTVV.

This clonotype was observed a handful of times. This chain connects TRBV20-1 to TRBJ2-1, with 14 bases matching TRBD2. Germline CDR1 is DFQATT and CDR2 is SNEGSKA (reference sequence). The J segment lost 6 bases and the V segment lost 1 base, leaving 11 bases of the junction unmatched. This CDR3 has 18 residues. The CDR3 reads CSARVAGTSGGALNEQFF. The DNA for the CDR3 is TGCAGTGCTAGAGTTGCCGGGACTAGCGGGGGTGCCCTCAATGAGCAGTTCTTC.

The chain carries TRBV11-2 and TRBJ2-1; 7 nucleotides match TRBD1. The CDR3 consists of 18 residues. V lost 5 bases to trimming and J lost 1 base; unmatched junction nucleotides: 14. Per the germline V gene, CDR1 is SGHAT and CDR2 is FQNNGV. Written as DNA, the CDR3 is TGTGCCAGCAGCCCAAACCGACAGGGCGACTTTTCCTACAATGAGCAGTTCTTC. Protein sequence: CASSPNRQGDFSYNEQFF.